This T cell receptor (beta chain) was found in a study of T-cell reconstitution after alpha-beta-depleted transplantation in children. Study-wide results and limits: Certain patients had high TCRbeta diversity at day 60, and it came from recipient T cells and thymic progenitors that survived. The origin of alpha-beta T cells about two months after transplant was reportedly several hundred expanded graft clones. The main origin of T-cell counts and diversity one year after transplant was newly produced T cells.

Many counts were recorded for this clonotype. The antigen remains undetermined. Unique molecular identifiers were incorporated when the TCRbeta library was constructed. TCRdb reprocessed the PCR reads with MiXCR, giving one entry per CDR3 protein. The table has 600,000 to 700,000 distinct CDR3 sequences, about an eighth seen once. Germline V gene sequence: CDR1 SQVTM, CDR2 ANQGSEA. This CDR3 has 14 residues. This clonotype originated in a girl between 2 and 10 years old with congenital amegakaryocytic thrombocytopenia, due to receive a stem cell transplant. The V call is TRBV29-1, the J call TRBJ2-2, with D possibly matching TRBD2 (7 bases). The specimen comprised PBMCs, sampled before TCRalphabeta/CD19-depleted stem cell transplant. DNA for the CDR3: TGCAGTACTACTGAACAGGGACTAAGCGGGGAGCTGTTTTTT. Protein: CSTTEQGLSGELFF.